These 12 T cell receptor beta chains share one sample of origin, sequenced in a study of CD8 T cells in Susac syndrome (dated by TCRdb to about 2019). Library preparation used the immunoSEQ multiplex PCR assay. RNA was extracted using the RNeasy kit, and roughly 0.5 to 1 microgram was reverse transcribed with random hexamers. TCRdb handled the public reads itself, with Q25 trimming in fastp and clone calling in MiXCR, and kept productive beta chains. Every entry covers one CDR3 protein and lists the most common genes and DNA from its rows. The sample contains 110,000 or so distinct CDR3 sequences, 94% of them found a single time. The ten biggest clones cover 0.098% of the sample. The material sequenced was CD4+ T cells from PBMCs. These receptors were collected from a human donor in good health.

This chain links TRBV7-3 with TRBJ2-7; D call uncertain. Germline CDR1 SGHTA, CDR2 FQGTGA. Trimming took 5 bases from V and 7 from J, leaving 15 bases between them. This CDR3 spans 13 amino acids. The CDR3 region is CASSARPLEEQYF. The CDR3 nucleotides read TGTGCCAGCAGCGCCCGACCCCTCGAAGAGCAGTACTTC.

J is TRBJ2-7 and V is TRBV7-9, with D possibly matching TRBD1 (6 bases). This CDR3 is built from 13 residues. The V gene's germline CDR1 is SEHNR and CDR2 FQNEAQ (reference sequence). Trimming pared 8 bases from V and 3 bases from J, leaving 14 bases between. Written as DNA, the CDR3 is TGTGCCAGCGTTCCTCGCAGGGGCTACGAGCAGTACTTC. This gives the protein CASVPRRGYEQYF. Variable domain in full (rest from reference TRBV7-9 and TRBJ2-7): DTGVSQNPRHKITKRGQNVTFRCDPISEHNRLYWYRQTLGQGPEFLTYFQNEAQLEKSRLLSDRFSAERPKGSFSTLEIQRTEQGDSAMYLCASVPRRGYEQYFGPGTRLTVT.

The V and J genes are TRBV12-3 or TRBV12-4 and TRBJ2-2, with 11 bases that match TRBD2. V shed 7 bases, J shed 4 bases, and the junction held 11 bases outside the gene matches. The CDR3 spans 17 residues. CDR3 DNA: TGTGCCAGCACCGAATGGACCGGGACTAGCGGCACCGGGGAGCTGTTTTTT. This encodes CASTEWTGTSGTGELFF.

The CDR3 DNA follows: TGTGCCAGCAGCGTAGTTGACGGGGAGCTGTTTTTT. The encoded protein is CASSVVDGELFF. The V call is TRBV9, the J call TRBJ2-2; D call uncertain. The germline V gene encodes CDR1 SGDLS and CDR2 YYNGEE. The CDR3 is 12 residues long. V was shortened by 0 bases and J by 7 bases, with 4 bases between the two germline ends.

V usage is TRBV2 and J usage is TRBJ1-2, with 10 bases lining up with TRBD1. Germline CDR1 is SNHLY and CDR2 is FYNNEI. Losses at the gene ends were 6 bases for V and 7 bases for J; bases not matched to a gene: 5. The length of the CDR3 is 13 residues. The CDR3 DNA follows: TGTGCCAGCAGGAACCGGGACAGGGGTGGCTACACCTTC. Translated, it gives CASRNRDRGGYTF.

V and J are TRBV7-9 and TRBJ2-4; D is unresolved. Deletions cut 0 bases from V and 1 base from J, with 10 bases between. This CDR3 spans 16 amino acids. Germline CDR1 SEHNR, CDR2 FQNEAQ (reference sequence). The chain's CDR3 is CASSLALSVAKNIQYF. The CDR3 DNA is TGTGCCAGCAGCTTAGCTTTGAGCGTTGCCAAAAACATTCAGTACTTC.

This rearrangement joins TRBV7-3 to TRBJ2-3, with TRBD2 identical over 10 bases. Germline-derived CDR1 and CDR2 are SGHTA and FQGTGA. The V gene end was trimmed by 2 bases and the J gene end by 5 bases; junction bases not matched to a gene: 1. The CDR3 totals 14 residues. The CDR3 nucleotides are TGTGCCAGCAGCTTACTAGCGGGAGAAGATACGCAGTATTTT. It specifies CASSLLAGEDTQYF.

This chain connects TRBV4-1 to TRBJ2-7; possibly TRBD1 for D (6 bases). Germline V CDR1 and CDR2: MGHRA, YSYEKL. The CDR3 covers 16 residues. The V gene lost 2 bases and the J gene lost 2 bases, with 16 bases spanning the gap. This CDR3 reads CASSQSDRDTAYEQYF. In nucleotides, the CDR3 is TGCGCCAGCAGCCAATCCGACCGGGACACAGCCTACGAGCAGTACTTC.

The chain has TRBV5-6 and TRBJ2-5; 16 nucleotides line up with TRBD2. The CDR3 is 14 amino acids. Germline V gene lookup returns CDR1 SGHDT and CDR2 YYEEEE. V lost 4 bases and J lost 8; bases outside the gene matches: 2. In nucleotides, the CDR3 is TGTGCCAGCAGCGGGACTAGCGGGAGGGGAACCCAGTACTTC. Its protein product is CASSGTSGRGTQYF.

This clonotype was seen just once. The chain links TRBV28 to TRBJ1-2, with 9 bases matching TRBD1. With 6 bases clipped from V and 9 bases from J, the junction kept 11 bases outside the gene matches. The CDR3 has 14 residues. Germline loops: CDR1 MDHEN, CDR2 SYDVKM. CDR3 protein: CASSSLGQGISYTF. In nucleotides, the CDR3 is TGTGCCAGCAGCTCACTGGGACAGGGTATAAGCTACACCTTC.

This chain connects TRBV29-1 to TRBJ2-1; maybe TRBD2 (5 bases). V was trimmed by 6 bases and J by 8 bases, leaving 14 bases between them. Germline V lookup: CDR1 SQVTM, CDR2 ANQGSEA. The CDR3 sequence is 12 residues long. The CDR3 loop reads CSVVLVGDEQFF. CDR3 bases: TGCAGCGTAGTTCTCGTGGGAGATGAGCAGTTCTTC.

A single count supports this clonotype. The genes are TRBV11-2 and TRBJ2-1; D gene unclear. The germline CDR1 and CDR2 sequences are SGHAT and FQNNGV. The length of the CDR3 is 12 residues. Trimming removed 0 bases at V and 7 bases at J, with 4 bases between. The CDR3 loop is CASSLEFNEQFF. CDR3 DNA: TGTGCCAGCAGCTTAGAATTTAATGAGCAGTTCTTC.